What follows are 15 T cell receptor beta chains derived from one specimen sequenced in a study of human T cells and chemical hapten exposure. From the RACE reads, TCRdb called clonotypes with MiXCR, one entry per CDR3 protein. Among around 380,000 distinct CDR3 sequences, more than 4.5% were seen once, and the ten largest hold over 2%. This sample's time point: patch test 1, 2 weeks after DPC sensitization. Treatment described: therapeutic diphenylcyclopropenone sensitization with weekly scalp DPC. The source was whole blood, collected in connection with sensitization to the hapten diphenylcyclopropenone (DPC). The receptors originated from a woman in her forties or fifties with alopecia areata. Some clones in this sample may be carry-over from other donors' samples.

This clonotype appeared many times. The V call is TRBV7-2, the J call TRBJ2-7, with 9 bases identical to TRBD1. CDR3 length equals 15 residues. V trimming: 0 bases; J trimming: 9 bases; junction bases outside the gene matches: 9. Germline lookup yields CDR1 SGHTA and CDR2 FQGNSA. CDR3 sequence reads: CASSLAVGTGRGQYF. The CDR3 nucleotides are TGTGCCAGCAGCTTAGCGGTGGGGACAGGGCGGGGGCAGTACTTC.

This clonotype turned up a few times. V is TRBV6-5 and J is TRBJ1-1; TRBD1 matches 9 bases. With V trimmed by 0 bases and J by 4 bases, 3 bases remained unmatched. The CDR3 is 15 residues long. CDR1 and CDR2 (germline): MNHEY, SVGAGI. Written as DNA, the CDR3 is TGTGCCAGCAGTTACTCGACAGGGGGGATCACTGAAGCTTTCTTT. Protein product: CASSYSTGGITEAFF.

This clonotype was counted a few times. The chain has TRBV9 and TRBJ2-5; 7 bases are a match to TRBD2. The ends lost 4 bases at V and 3 bases at J; junction bases unmatched: 6. The CDR3 is 14 amino acids. From germline, CDR1 is SGDLS and CDR2 YYNGEE. The CDR3: CASSHSGYEETQYF. For the CDR3, the DNA is TGTGCCAGCAGCCATAGCGGGTATGAAGAGACCCAGTACTTC.

Many counts were recorded for this clonotype. The rearrangement joins TRBV12-3 or TRBV12-4 to TRBJ1-5; 10 bases fit TRBD1. CDR3 length: 16 residues. Trimming cost V 4 bases and J 2 bases; bases outside gene matches: 5. CDR3 residues: CASSSSGTGGNQPQHF. The CDR3 DNA reads as TGTGCCAGCAGTTCGTCCGGGACAGGGGGCAATCAGCCCCAGCATTTT.

The table lists this clonotype with many counts. The chain combines TRBV7-2 with TRBJ1-4, with 7 nucleotides matching TRBD1. With 4 bases clipped from V and 0 bases from J, the junction kept 11 bases outside the gene matches. This CDR3 has 18 amino acids. CDR1 and CDR2 (germline): SGHTA, FQGNSA. The CDR3 protein is CASSWTTGSAATNEKLFF. CDR3 DNA sequence: TGTGCCAGCAGCTGGACGACAGGGTCAGCCGCAACTAATGAAAAACTGTTTTTT. The full variable domain, rest sourced from reference TRBV7-2 and TRBJ1-4, is GAGVSQSPSNKVTEKGKDVELRCDPISGHTALYWYRQSLGQGLEFLIYFQGNSAPDKSGLPSDRFSAERTGGSVSTLTIQRTQQEDSAVYLCASSWTTGSAATNEKLFFGSGTQLSVL.

This clonotype was recorded at least ten times. This chain joins TRBV12-3 or TRBV12-4 and TRBJ2-3; 12 bases agree with TRBD2. The junction had 6 bases not matched to a gene; V was cut back by 6 bases and J by 2 bases. This CDR3 is built from 16 residues. This CDR3 is CASRPTSGGLTDTQYF. The CDR3 DNA sequence: TGTGCCAGCAGGCCAACTAGCGGGGGGCTCACAGATACGCAGTATTTT.

Many counts were recorded for this clonotype. The genes are TRBV14 and TRBJ1-5; TRBD1 matches 7 bases. The CDR3 spans 16 residues. Germline V CDR1 and CDR2: SGHDN, FVKESK. V shed 4 bases and J 0 bases; nucleotides not matched to a gene: 6. CDR3 protein: CASSRRDSYSNQPQHF. CDR3 nucleotide sequence: TGTGCCAGCAGCCGAAGGGACAGCTATAGCAATCAGCCCCAGCATTTT.

The table lists this clonotype with many counts. The V call is TRBV6-5, the J call TRBJ2-3, with 11 bases fitting TRBD2. With V trimmed by 8 bases and J by 5 bases, 6 bases remained unmatched. CDR1 and CDR2 from the germline V gene are MNHEY and SVGAGI. The CDR3 totals 14 residues. CDR3 in amino acids: CASQLAGVEDTQYF. CDR3 DNA: TGTGCCAGCCAACTAGCGGGAGTGGAAGATACGCAGTATTTT.

This clonotype has more than one count but fewer than ten. The chain couples TRBV11-2 to TRBJ2-5, with 9 bases identical to TRBD1. J was trimmed by 4 bases and V by 4 bases; bases with no gene match: 7. From germline, CDR1 is SGHAT and CDR2 FQNNGV. The CDR3 sequence is 15 residues long. CDR3 residues: CASSYNRGRIETQYF. For the CDR3, the DNA is TGTGCCAGCAGCTATAACAGGGGGCGCATAGAGACCCAGTACTTC.

This clonotype was seen many times. The chain employs TRBV5-1 and TRBJ2-7; tentative D call: TRBD2 (6 bases). V was clipped by 0 bases and J by 2 bases, with 12 bases between them. Germline V gives CDR1 SGHRS, CDR2 YFSETQ. The CDR3 is 15 residues long. Written as DNA, the CDR3 is TGCGCCAGCAGCTTGGTGGGGGGTTCCACCTACGAGCAGTACTTC. It codes for CASSLVGGSTYEQYF.

This clonotype has only a few counts. The V and J genes are TRBV7-2 and TRBJ2-1; D is perhaps TRBD2 (6 bases). The CDR3 runs 14 residues. Germline V CDR1 and CDR2: SGHTA, FQGNSA. Trimming shortened V by 8 bases and J by 6 bases, and 17 bases separated the two germline ends. The CDR3 nucleotides read TGTGCCAGCGGTTCGTCGGGACTCTCCAATGAGCAGTTCTTC. It is translated as CASGSSGLSNEQFF.

There are many counts of this clonotype. This chain connects TRBV12-3 or TRBV12-4 to TRBJ1-3, with D possibly matching TRBD1 (5 bases). The ends were cut back, 5 bases at V and 0 bases at J, with 17 bases in the middle. The CDR3 is 17 amino acids. CDR3 sequence: CASSRGFGANSGNTIYF. The CDR3 DNA reads as TGTGCCAGCAGTCGTGGCTTCGGGGCTAACTCTGGAAACACCATATATTTT.

The sample holds a few counts of this clonotype. This chain joins TRBV15 and TRBJ1-1, with a weak D call TRBD1 (6 bases). The CDR3 runs 12 residues. Germline CDR1 and CDR2: LNHNV and YYDKDF (reference sequence). Trimming left V 3 bases short and J 8 bases short, with 10 bases between. The CDR3 DNA is TGTGCCACCAGCAGGTCTACAGGGGAAGCTTTCTTT. Its translation is CATSRSTGEAFF.

V gene TRBV2 combines with J gene TRBJ2-1, with 12 bases that match TRBD2. This CDR3 contains 16 residues. With V trimmed by 6 bases and J by 5 bases, 8 bases remained unmatched. CDR1 is SNHLY and CDR2 is FYNNEI in the germline V gene. The CDR3 bases are TGTGCCAGCAGACGACTAGCGGGAGAAGGGCACAATGAGCAGTTCTTC. Its protein is CASRRLAGEGHNEQFF.

This chain links TRBV3-1 with TRBJ2-1; D remains ambiguous. The CDR3 loop spans 12 amino acids. CDR1 LGHDT and CDR2 YNNKEL come from the germline V gene (reference sequence). Trimming took off 6 bases at V and 9 bases at J, with 12 bases between the two ends. The CDR3: CASSGTRGEQFF. As DNA, the CDR3 is TGTGCCAGCAGTGGTACACGCGGTGAGCAGTTCTTC.